The text below deals with one T cell receptor (beta chain). This clone's antigen is unknown. Base qualities are missing; no much larger clone stands one base away. The CDR3 covers 13 residues, taking in both the cysteine and the phenylalanine. Only CDR3 DNA remains: 39 bases, in frame from the first base. V is cut back by 4 bases and J by 4 bases, with 3 bases in the junction unmatched. CDR1 and CDR2, looked up from the germline V gene (reference sequence), are LNHNV and YYDKDF. One collaborating source in Seattle enrolled patients while the patients were actively infected and followed the patients over time throughout the course of disease. Collaborating institutions collected whole blood in K2EDTA tubes following their own protocols. For TCRbeta analysis, collaborators shipped samples in one of three forms: frozen whole blood, isolated PBMCs, or DNA extracted from either of those sample types. The source of the sample is a study of blood T cell repertoires in COVID-19 (dated by TCRdb to the early 2020s). With respect to the entire study: Samples covering the acute and convalescent phases of COVID-19 were provided by collaborators in the United States, Italy and Spain. Samples were obtained from the ongoing ImmuneRACE study (first 160 participants) and from about 1,300 subjects provided by 6 global collaborators. Subjects who had been exposed to COVID-19, were actively infected with it, or had recovered from it provided the deeply sampled blood TCRbeta repertoires that made up the dataset. The repertoires were released in a freely available public database intended as a resource for research on the immune response to SARS-CoV-2. HLA class I and class II types, where available, came from metadata supplied by the sample provider rather than from assay-based typing. Sample metadata almost always included a de-identified subject ID, COVID-19 status, age in years and sex. The prospective study material was composed of cDNA or gDNA derived from T cells, B-cell-depleted T cells, or PBMCs.

The study at large found these results: The quantity of clinical and demographic metadata differed by source and by participant and was supplied without curation.

TCRbeta CDR3 regions were amplified from genomic DNA using the immunoSEQ Assay, a bias-controlled multiplex PCR. In the paper's pipeline: Nucleated cell counts per sample were estimated from amplification of reference gene primers within the assay. To quantify the absolute abundance of each unique TCRbeta CDR3 rearrangement, sequence reads were collapsed and filtered. For each sample, productive Simpson clonality was calculated by taking the square root of Simpson's diversity index across productive rearrangements. What TCRdb holds here is the immuneACCESS table cut down to in-frame rearrangements. Part of the clones is not present; checked against another copy, under half of the missing clones reflect an unresolved V gene, and the others are unexplained. V and J calls plus clone size are reproduced from that table; the DNA served to infer D and trimming. A total of approximately 240,000 clones appear in this sample, about nine tenths of them only once. Of the sample, around 0.9% falls within the top ten clones.

The rearrangement joined TRBV15 to TRBJ1-2, and TRBD1 matches 7 of the central bases. The sequenced material came from peripheral blood. This receptor was taken from a man aged 25 to 40 with COVID-19, enrolled during active disease. The sequenced DNA: TGTGCCACCAGCACAACAGGGGTCTATGGCTACACCTTC. Protein translation: CATSTTGVYGYTF.